These T cell receptor beta chains were read from a single sample in a study of cytomegalovirus exposure and HLA in healthy donors. The table came from immunoSEQ multiplex PCR; TCRdb's copy has only in-frame clones and leaves some out. The data contain 95,000 or so clones, around 81% of them seen just once; the ten biggest clones take up around 4.2%. Input material: PBMCs. These receptors originate from a woman aged 65 to 85 in good health and CMV-seropositive. Each CDR3 is given with its conserved first and last residue. The D gene is left open where the match is weak. Clone size is stated in some rows and not others, as once, few, many or a class when expanded.

>TRBJ2-7|NA|TRBV5-1|TRBD1
CASSLADRDTYEQYF
TGCGCCAGCAGCTTGGCCGACAGGGACACCTACGAGCAGTACTTC
>TRBJ2-6|NA|TRBV18|TRBD1
CASSPGQGGRGANVLTF
TGTGCCAGCTCACCCGGACAGGGCGGGCGGGGGGCCAACGTCCTGACTTTC
>TRBJ2-3|NA|TRBV7-3|TRBD2
CASSPGVAGHRTDTQYF
TGTGCCAGCAGCCCCGGGGTAGCGGGACATCGCACAGATACGCAGTATTTT
>TRBJ2-5|NA|TRBV7-3|TRBD1
CASSYSGTAKETQYF
TGTGCCAGCAGCTATTCCGGGACAGCTAAAGAGACCCAGTACTTC
>TRBJ2-7|NA|TRBV15|NA
CATSRDRRDEYF
TGTGCCACCAGCAGAGATCGGCGGGACGAGTACTTC
>TRBJ1-2|once|TRBV6-5|NA
CASSYSTLTDYTF
TGTGCCAGCAGTTATAGTACTCTTACCGACTACACCTTC
>TRBJ2-2|NA|TRBV19|TRBD2
CASRMDGRTFTGELFF
TGTGCCAGTAGAATGGACGGGAGGACTTTCACCGGGGAGCTGTTTTTT
>TRBJ2-7|NA|TRBV5-4|NA
CASSPGSRYEQYF
TGTGCCAGCAGCCCTGGTTCGCGCTACGAGCAGTACTTC
>TRBJ2-1|NA|TRBV29-1|TRBD1
CSVDGPGTGVNNEQFF
TGCAGCGTTGATGGACCCGGGACAGGGGTGAACAATGAGCAGTTCTTC
>TRBJ1-2|once|TRBV28|NA
CASSLQNYGYTF
TGTGCCAGCAGTTTGCAGAACTATGGCTACACCTTC
>TRBJ1-4|NA|TRBV28|NA
CASSFGARGEKLFF
TGTGCCAGCAGTTTTGGGGCGAGGGGGGAAAAACTGTTTTTT
>TRBJ1-1|few|TRBV5-1|TRBD1
CASSLGTGNTEAFF
TGCGCCAGCAGCTTGGGGACAGGTAACACTGAAGCTTTCTTT
>TRBJ2-3|NA|TRBV30|NA
CAWSLLGGVRTQYF
TGTGCCTGGAGTTTATTAGGGGGAGTGCGTACGCAGTATTTT
>TRBJ1-2|NA|TRBV7-3|TRBD1
CASSRGTGGSYNYGYTF
TGTGCCAGCAGCCGGGGGACAGGGGGCTCATATAACTATGGCTACACCTTC
>TRBJ2-5|once|TRBV28|TRBD1
CASSSLGQGAKQETQYF
TGTGCCAGCAGTTCGCTCGGACAGGGAGCGAAGCAAGAGACCCAGTACTTC
>TRBJ2-3|NA|TRBV19|TRBD2
CASSMGGLAGGGTDTQYF
TGTGCCAGTAGTATGGGTGGACTAGCGGGAGGGGGCACAGATACGCAGTATTTT
>TRBJ1-5|few|TRBV5-1|NA
CASSLAGGSNQPQHF
TGCGCCAGCAGCTTAGCCGGGGGTAGCAATCAGCCCCAGCATTTT
>TRBJ2-5|NA|TRBV5-1|TRBD1
CASSSGQGPQETQYF
TGCGCCAGCAGCTCAGGACAGGGCCCACAAGAGACCCAGTACTTC
>TRBJ2-1|NA|TRBV20-1|NA
CSGEREQFF
TGCAGTGGCGAGAGGGAGCAGTTCTTC
>TRBJ1-4|few|TRBV28|NA
CASKTQGLPIGEKLFF
TGTGCCAGCAAGACGCAGGGGCTCCCGATCGGAGAAAAACTGTTTTTT
>TRBJ1-2|few|TRBV6-1|TRBD1
CASSRRGQDYGYTF
TGTGCCAGCAGTCGCAGGGGGCAAGACTATGGCTACACCTTC
>TRBJ2-7|few|TRBV5-4|NA
CASSSFGSVNEQYF
TGTGCCAGCAGCAGCTTCGGGAGTGTCAACGAGCAGTACTTC
>TRBJ2-6|NA|TRBV19|NA
CAVNSPSGANVLTF
TGTGCCGTTAATTCCCCTTCTGGGGCCAACGTCCTGACTTTC
>TRBJ2-7|NA|TRBV28|NA
CASSLMSGASRSREQYF
TGTGCCAGCAGTTTGATGTCTGGAGCCTCTAGATCCCGCGAGCAGTACTTC